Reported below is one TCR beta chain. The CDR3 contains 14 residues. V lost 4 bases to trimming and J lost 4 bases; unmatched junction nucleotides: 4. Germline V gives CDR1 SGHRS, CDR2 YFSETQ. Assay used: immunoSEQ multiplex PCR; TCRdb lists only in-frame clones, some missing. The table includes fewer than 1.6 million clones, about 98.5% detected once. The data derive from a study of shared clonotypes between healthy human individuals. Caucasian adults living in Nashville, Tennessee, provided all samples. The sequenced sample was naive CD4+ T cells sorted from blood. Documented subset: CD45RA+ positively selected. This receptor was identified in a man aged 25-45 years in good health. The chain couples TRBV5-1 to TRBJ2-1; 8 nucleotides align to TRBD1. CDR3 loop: CASSRRTGYNEQFF. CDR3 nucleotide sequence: TGCGCCAGCAGCCGTAGGACAGGGTACAATGAGCAGTTCTTC. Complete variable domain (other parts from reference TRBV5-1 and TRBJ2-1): KAGVTQTPRYLIKTRGQQVTLSCSPISGHRSVSWYQQTPGQGLQFLFEYFSETQRNKGNFPGRFSGRQFSNSRSEMNVSTLELGDSALYLCASSRRTGYNEQFFGPGTRLTVL.